The sequence of this T cell receptor (beta chain) was determined in a study of shared clonotypes between healthy human individuals. CDR1 and CDR2 (germline): SGHVS, FQNEAQ. The CDR3 loop spans 15 amino acids. The V end was cut by 1 base, the J end by 4 bases, with 11 bases between. About this clone: Antigen specificity is unknown.

Broader study findings: The generation probabilities recorded for non-shared clonotypes fell below those of clonotypes shared by all four donors.

Methods used by the authors: Sequence data from immunoSEQ were junction-only and lacked quality scores; consequently, filtering differed. Profiling relied on immunoSEQ multiplex PCR, and the TCRdb table lists in-frame clones only, not all of them. D and trimming were read from the DNA, whereas the V and J calls and clone size are those reported in that table. The sample holds 1.4 million to 1.5 million clones, roughly 96% seen once. Division of CD4+ cells produced a CD45RA+ naive subset and a CD45RA-negative memory subset. The receptor's source is a man between 25 and 39 years old in good health. The V gene is TRBV7-8, the J gene TRBJ1-5, with unresolved D. Source material: naive CD4+ T cells sorted from blood. This sample's subset: CD45RA+ positively selected. Here the CDR3 reads CASSLELGRNQPQHF. The CDR3 DNA reads TGTGCCAGCAGCTTAGAGCTGGGCCGTAATCAGCCCCAGCATTTT.